Listed below are T cell receptor beta chains from one sample, sequenced in a study of blood T cell repertoires in COVID-19. Sequencing used immunoSEQ multiplex PCR; TCRdb keeps in-frame clones, though not all of them. The data contain around 250,000 clones, 84% of them singletons. Sequencing was performed on peripheral blood. The receptors come from a human donor in a cohort sampled during active COVID-19. CDR3s include the opening cysteine and the closing phenylalanine or tryptophan. A D gene is named only where the DNA matches it firmly. Part of the rows lack a size; the others show once, few, many or a class for expanded clones.

V	D	J	size	DNA	CDR3
TRBV19	TRBD2	TRBJ2-6	.	TGTGCCAGTAGTATTACAGCGGGAGTGCGCGGGGCCAACGTCCTGACTTTC	CASSITAGVRGANVLTF
TRBV19	TRBD1	TRBJ1-6	.	TGTGCCAGTAGGTCCGGGACAGGCGGCTCACCCCTCCACTTT	CASRSGTGGSPLHF
TRBV28	.	TRBJ2-2	.	TGTGCCAGCAGAACAACGAACACCGGGGAGCTGTTTTTT	CASRTTNTGELFF
TRBV28	.	TRBJ2-7	.	TGTGCCAGCAGTTCAAACCACATCTCCTACGAGCAGTACTTC	CASSSNHISYEQYF
TRBV5-8	TRBD1	TRBJ1-3	.	TGTGCCAGCAGCTTCGGGGGACAGGGAGGAAACACCATATATTTT	CASSFGGQGGNTIYF
TRBV5-1	.	TRBJ1-4	.	TGCGCCAGCAGCGGGCAGGGGAATGAAAAACTGTTTTTT	CASSGQGNEKLFF
TRBV20-1	TRBD1	TRBJ1-2	.	TGCAGTGCTAGTCTCCGAGTGTGGACAGGGGGCTCGGATGGCTACACCTTC	CSASLRVWTGGSDGYTF
TRBV7-9	TRBD1	TRBJ1-1	once	TGTGCCAGCAGCTCCCCAGCCCAACAGGGGGCGAGGGACACTGAAGCTTTCTTT	CASSSPAQQGARDTEAFF
TRBV6-5	TRBD1	TRBJ2-7	once	TGTGCCAGCGCCTTACAGGGGTCCTACGAGCAGTACTTC	CASALQGSYEQYF
TRBV10-1	.	TRBJ1-2	few	TGCGCCAGCAGTGAGACCCTCAGGCCTTCCCTAGGCTACACCTTC	CASSETLRPSLGYTF
TRBV6-4	.	TRBJ2-3	.	TGTGCCAGCAGTCCGACTAGTTTCACAGATACGCAGTATTTT	CASSPTSFTDTQYF
TRBV6-1	.	TRBJ1-5	.	TGTGCCAGCAGTGAGGTTATAGGGGTTAAGTGGAATCAGCCCCAGCATTTT	CASSEVIGVKWNQPQHF
TRBV28	.	TRBJ1-2	.	TGTGCCAGCAGACCAACAGGGACCTATGGCTACACCTTC	CASRPTGTYGYTF
TRBV10-3	TRBD1	TRBJ1-2	few	TGTGCCATCAGTGGACAGGGACAGCGTGGCTACACCTTC	CAISGQGQRGYTF
TRBV12-3/TRBV12-4	.	TRBJ1-1	.	TGTGCCAGCAGTTTGAGGGACAAAACTGAAGCTTTCTTT	CASSLRDKTEAFF
TRBV19	.	TRBJ2-1	.	TGTGCCAGTAGTGCCTACTCAGGACTAAGCAATGAGCAGTTCTTC	CASSAYSGLSNEQFF
TRBV6-6	.	TRBJ1-2	.	TGTGCCAGCAGTTCCCTCAGGACTAACTATGGCTACACCTTC	CASSSLRTNYGYTF
TRBV19	TRBD2	TRBJ2-5	few	TGTGCCAGTAGTATCCTAGCGGGAGGTAATGGGAGGGAGACCCAGTACTTC	CASSILAGGNGRETQYF
TRBV18	.	TRBJ2-1	.	TGTGCCAGCTCACCACACGATAGAGGTGAGCAGTTCTTC	CASSPHDRGEQFF
TRBV21-1	.	TRBJ2-7	.	TGTGCCAGCAGCGTGACAGGGCCCTCGAACGAGCAGTACTTC	CASSVTGPSNEQYF
TRBV5-8	.	TRBJ1-2	.	TGTGCCAGCAGCTTCTCCAGGGTCTATGGCTACACCTTC	CASSFSRVYGYTF
TRBV18	TRBD2	TRBJ2-7	.	TGTGCCAGCTCACCGCGGACTAGCGGGAGTGTCGAGCAGTACTTC	CASSPRTSGSVEQYF
TRBV1	.	TRBJ2-1	.	TGCACCAGCAGCCAAGAGGAATCTAGCGGAAAACACAATGAGCAGTTCTTC	CTSSQEESSGKHNEQFF
TRBV24-1	.	TRBJ2-1	.	TGTGCCACCAGTGACCCCGCGGGGCAAATCAATGAGCAGTTCTTC	CATSDPAGQINEQFF
TRBV9	TRBD1	TRBJ2-1	few	TGTGCCAGCAGCAGCCTCGGGACAGGGGTGAACAATGAGCAGTTCTTC	CASSSLGTGVNNEQFF
TRBV19	TRBD2	TRBJ2-1	.	TGTGCCAGCGGACGGGGGGACCCCTACAATGAGCAGTTCTTC	CASGRGDPYNEQFF
TRBV5-5	TRBD1	TRBJ1-1	.	TGTGCCAGCAGCACAAGGACAGGGGGGTACACTGAAGCTTTCTTT	CASSTRTGGYTEAFF
TRBV3-1/TRBV3-2	.	TRBJ1-2	.	TGTGCCAGCAGCCAGGCCAGAAACAGTCACACCTTC	CASSQARNSHTF
TRBV29-1	.	TRBJ1-1	.	TGCAGCGTTGAAATAGAGGGGAACACTGAAGCTTTCTTT	CSVEIEGNTEAFF
TRBV27	TRBD2	TRBJ2-7	.	TGTGCCAGCCAAAAATGGGAGGGCGATCCCCAAATCTACGAGCAGTACTTC	CASQKWEGDPQIYEQYF
TRBV5-1	TRBD1	TRBJ1-3	.	TGCGCCAGCACCACGGACAGGGTGGTCTCTGGAAACACCATATATTTT	CASTTDRVVSGNTIYF
TRBV19	TRBD1	TRBJ2-7	.	TGTGCCAGTAGTATAGCCCGGACAGGCAACTACGAGCAGTACTTC	CASSIARTGNYEQYF
TRBV29-1	.	TRBJ2-1	.	TGCAGCGTTGTACCCTCCGGTGAGCAGTTCTTC	CSVVPSGEQFF
TRBV2	TRBD1	TRBJ1-2	.	TGTGCCAGCAGTAGAGGACAGGGGGCGGGTTACTATGGCTACACCTTC	CASSRGQGAGYYGYTF
TRBV10-3	TRBD1	TRBJ2-1	.	TGTGCCATCAGTCCAGGGGGACAGGGGGGGAACTACAATGAGCAGTTCTTC	CAISPGGQGGNYNEQFF